This T cell receptor (beta chain) was obtained from a study of blood T cell repertoires in COVID-19. With 2 bases removed from V and 1 base from J, the gap between germline ends came to 8 bases. This CDR3 is built from 14 residues. Germline CDR1 reads KGHDR; CDR2 reads SFDVKD. Under the authors' procedure: Quantification of nucleated cells was approximated via reference gene primer amplification. The assay was immunoSEQ multiplex PCR, and TCRdb's table has in-frame clones only and misses some. V and J calls and clone size are given by that table; D and trimming were obtained from the DNA. The sample lists hundreds of thousands of clones, 84% occurring once.

This TCR derives from a woman over 75 with active or convalescent COVID-19. The sequencing sample was made of peripheral blood. V gene TRBV24-1 combines with J gene TRBJ2-7, with D maybe TRBD2 (6 bases). CDR3 DNA: TGTGCCACCAGTGATTCGGGACTGTCCTACGAGCAGTACTTC. This codes for CATSDSGLSYEQYF.